Presented here are 15 T cell receptor beta chains from one specimen sequenced in a study of response to subunit inactivated influenza vaccine (dated by TCRdb to the late 2010s). The library was made by RT-PCR. The listed sequencing device is Illumina HiSeq 2500. TCRdb reworked the public reads: Q25 trimming with fastp, MiXCR clone assembly, productive beta chains retained. Rows are combined by CDR3 protein, so each entry shows the most common genes and DNA. Across this sample there are a few hundred thousand distinct CDR3 sequences, with about 7.2% seen only once. About an eighth of the sample goes to the ten largest clones. The sample here was PBMCs from blood, taken about 23 months after vaccination. The origin of the receptors is a man aged 50 to 69 who received an inactivated influenza vaccine. Donor details come from another sample of the same person, matched by shared clones.

This clonotype has just a few counts. The J gene is TRBJ2-4, the V gene TRBV20-1; TRBD1 matches 7 bases. With V trimmed by 5 bases and J by 1 base, 8 bases remained unmatched. Germline V lookup: CDR1 DFQATT, CDR2 SNEGSKA (reference sequence). The CDR3 runs to 15 residues. The CDR3 loop reads CSAGPLQGAKNIQYF. CDR3 in DNA: TGCAGTGCTGGCCCCTTACAGGGGGCCAAAAACATTCAGTACTTC.

CDR3 protein: CSARDGRVLETQYF. CDR3 coding DNA: TGCAGTGCTAGAGATGGTAGGGTCCTGGAGACCCAGTACTTC. The chain is built from TRBV20-1 and TRBJ2-5, with D unclear. The CDR3 is 14 amino acids. The germline V gene encodes CDR1 DFQATT and CDR2 SNEGSKA (reference sequence). Trimming shortened V by 0 bases and J by 5 bases, and 13 bases separated the two germline ends.

As for this clonotype: Since a much larger clone is just one base distant, this may be a read error. J is TRBJ2-2 and V is TRBV18; TRBD2 aligns across 10 bases. Germline values: CDR1 KGHSH, CDR2 LQKENI. CDR3 length: 16 residues. This chain's CDR3 is CTSSPLTSGFTGELFF. DNA for the CDR3: TGTACCAGCTCACCGCTGACTAGCGGGTTCACCGGGGAGCTGTTTTTT.

In its sample, this clonotype was seen a few times. The junction and the germline gene differ at one end; a read error may be behind it. The CDR3 region has the DNA TGCAACGTTGTGGTAGCGGGAGGGAAAGACTACAATGAGCAGTTCTTC. This sequence encodes CNVVVAGGKDYNEQFF. The chain employs TRBV29-1 and TRBJ2-1; TRBD2 matches at 11 bases. The CDR3 sequence is 16 residues long. In germline, CDR1 is SQVTM, CDR2 ANQGSEA.

This clonotype was recorded at least ten times. The chain recombines TRBV11-2 with TRBJ2-3; 8 nucleotides line up with TRBD1. V was pared by 5 bases and J by 0 bases, with 7 bases of the junction left unmatched. The CDR3 loop spans 16 amino acids. The V gene's germline CDR1 is SGHAT and CDR2 FQNNGV. In DNA, the CDR3 is TGTGCCAGCAGCATTGGACAGGGACTTAGCACAGATACGCAGTATTTT. This encodes CASSIGQGLSTDTQYF.

This clonotype was recorded at least ten times. The gene calls are TRBV24-1 and TRBJ2-1; tentatively, D is TRBD1 (6 bases). The CDR3 is made up of 14 amino acids. Looked up from germline, CDR1 is KGHDR and CDR2 is SFDVKD. V was clipped by 4 bases and J by 8 bases, with 14 bases between them. CDR3 bases: TGTGCCACCAGTGACCCCGTACAGGGCCATGAGCAGTTCTTC. Protein: CATSDPVQGHEQFF.

This sequence joins TRBV12-3 or TRBV12-4 and TRBJ2-1, with 14 bases matching TRBD2. V was clipped by 1 base and J by 4 bases; unmatched bases: 6. This CDR3 is 18 amino acids long. CDR3 nucleotide sequence: TGTGCCAGCAGTTTAGGGACTAGCGGGAGGTCCCTATACAATGAGCAGTTCTTC. Its protein product is CASSLGTSGRSLYNEQFF.

The chain couples TRBV6-1 to TRBJ2-1, with 8 bases that match TRBD1. Per germline, CDR1 MNHNS and CDR2 SASEGT. This CDR3 region has 14 residues. J was trimmed by 5 bases and V by 4 bases; bases with no gene match: 4. The CDR3 is CASSARQGNNEQFF. The CDR3 nucleotides read TGTGCCAGCAGTGCCCGACAGGGGAACAATGAGCAGTTCTTC.

This clonotype was counted many times. Germline and junction disagree at one end, which may indicate a read error. The chain uses TRBV5-1 and TRBJ2-5, with D maybe TRBD2 (6 bases). This CDR3 has 13 residues. From germline, CDR1 is SGHRS and CDR2 YFSETQ. In DNA, the CDR3 is TGTGCCAGCAGCTTGGGGGGTCAAGAGACCCAGTACTTC. Protein: CASSLGGQETQYF.

This clonotype was seen more than once but under ten times. The V gene is TRBV20-1, the J gene TRBJ1-3; 7 nucleotides match TRBD1. CDR1 is DFQATT and CDR2 is SNEGSKA in the germline V gene (reference sequence). The V and J ends lost 3 bases and 3 bases, in that order; junction bases with no gene match: 5. This CDR3 region has 14 residues. The CDR3 reads CSARKGAGGNTIYF. CDR3 coding DNA: TGCAGTGCTAGGAAGGGGGCGGGTGGAAACACCATATATTTT.

Of note for this clonotype: At one boundary the junction diverges from the germline segment, which might be a read error. The rearrangement joins TRBV5-6 to TRBJ1-2; D call uncertain. Germline V CDR1 and CDR2: SGHDT, YYEEEE. CDR3 size: 15 residues. CDR3 DNA sequence: TGTGCCAGCGGCTTGTCTGAGAGCAGGTCTGATGGCTACACCTTC. Translated: CASGLSESRSDGYTF.

This clonotype has more than one count but fewer than ten. This sequence joins TRBV27 and TRBJ2-7; 8 bases map to TRBD2. CDR1 and CDR2 (germline): MNHEY, SMNVEV (reference sequence). The CDR3 runs to 15 residues. Unmatched junction bases numbered 11, after V lost 5 bases and J lost 5 bases. This CDR3 reads CASSPLVSGMDEQYF. Here the CDR3 DNA reads TGTGCCAGCAGTCCCCTGGTTAGCGGGATGGACGAGCAGTACTTC.

There are a few counts of this clonotype. The chain is built from TRBV3-1 and TRBJ2-7; TRBD2 might be the D (6 bases). Germline V gene sequence: CDR1 LGHDT, CDR2 YNNKEL (reference sequence). The germline V and J ends were trimmed by 0 bases and 3 bases, with 15 bases remaining between them. The length of the CDR3 is 16 residues. The CDR3 region is CASSQDRGNLFYEQYF. The CDR3 bases are TGTGCCAGCAGCCAAGATCGGGGGAATTTATTCTACGAGCAGTACTTC.

The chain uses TRBV11-1 and TRBJ1-1, with unresolved D. V was cut by 5 bases and J by 4 bases, with 17 bases left in between. Germline V CDR1 and CDR2: SGHAT, FQDESV (reference sequence). The CDR3 covers 15 residues. This CDR3 reads CASSPEAGLRTEAFF. The CDR3 region has the DNA TGTGCCAGCAGCCCCGAGGCGGGCCTCCGCACTGAAGCTTTCTTT. The full variable domain, rest sourced from reference TRBV11-1 and TRBJ1-1, is EAEVAQSPRYKITEKSQAVAFWCDPISGHATLYWYRQILGQGPELLVQFQDESVVDDSQLPKDRFSAERLKGVDSTLKIQPAELGDSAMYLCASSPEAGLRTEAFFGQGTRLTVV.

Many counts were recorded for this clonotype. The rearrangement joins TRBV12-3 or TRBV12-4 to TRBJ1-5, with D unclear. The length of the CDR3 is 14 residues. The V end was cut by 2 bases, the J end by 6 bases, with 11 bases between. CDR3 in amino acids: CASSLRGSGQPQHF. The CDR3, as DNA: TGTGCCAGCAGTTTAAGAGGGAGCGGTCAGCCCCAGCATTTT.